Each of the 21 T cell receptor beta chains below was sequenced from the same sample in a study of CD8 T cells in Susac syndrome. The RNA, about 0.45 to 1 ug, was put through reverse transcription using random hexamers. TCRdb reanalysed the immunoSEQ multiplex PCR reads using MiXCR and keeps one entry per CDR3 protein. The sample carries 160,000 or so distinct CDR3 sequences, around 94% recorded once. Sample: CD4+ T cells from PBMCs. These TCRs come from a human donor with multiple sclerosis.

The chain carries TRBV29-1 and TRBJ2-1; TRBD1 might be the D (6 bases). With 7 bases removed from V and 7 bases from J, the gap between germline ends came to 17 bases. Germline values: CDR1 SQVTM, CDR2 ANQGSEA. This CDR3 has 13 amino acids. The CDR3 spells CSARTANRNEQFF. The CDR3 coding sequence is TGCAGCGCTAGGACAGCCAACAGGAATGAGCAGTTCTTC.

This clonotype was recorded once. This chain uses TRBV7-9 with TRBJ1-5; D might be TRBD1 (6 bases). The germline CDR1 and CDR2 sequences are SEHNR and FQNEAQ (reference sequence). V lost 2 bases to trimming and J lost 0 bases, with 11 bases between them. This CDR3 contains 16 residues. Written as DNA, the CDR3 is TGTGCCAGCAGCTTACAGGGGACTTATAGCAATCAGCCCCAGCATTTT. This encodes CASSLQGTYSNQPQHF. The entire variable domain, with the rest obtained from reference TRBV7-9 and TRBJ1-5, is as follows: DTGVSQNPRHKITKRGQNVTFRCDPISEHNRLYWYRQTLGQGPEFLTYFQNEAQLEKSRLLSDRFSAERPKGSFSTLEIQRTEQGDSAMYLCASSLQGTYSNQPQHFGDGTRLSIL.

This chain links TRBV30 with TRBJ2-3, with D possibly TRBD1 on 6 matching bases. The ends were cut back, 7 bases at V and 7 bases at J, with 21 bases in the middle. The CDR3 contains 14 residues. Germline V CDR1 and CDR2: GTSNPN, SVGIG (reference sequence). The CDR3 here is CALFPGHSGYTQYF. The DNA for the CDR3 is TGTGCCTTATTTCCGGGACACTCGGGCTATACGCAGTATTTT.

The chain joins TRBV29-1 to TRBJ1-4; D gene unclear. The germline gives CDR1 SQVTM, CDR2 ANQGSEA. Trimming took off 6 bases at V and 7 bases at J, with 18 bases between the two ends. The CDR3 has 14 amino acids. The CDR3 nucleotides read TGCAGCGTGACCACCGGGTCCTGGGGTGAAAAACTGTTTTTT. This sequence encodes CSVTTGSWGEKLFF.

The chain employs TRBV29-1 and TRBJ1-5; no clear D gene. Germline lookup yields CDR1 SQVTM and CDR2 ANQGSEA. Trimming stripped 6 bases from V and 2 bases from J, with 11 bases between. The CDR3 is 13 residues long. The CDR3 DNA reads as TGCAGCGTGAGGGATCAGGGCAATCAGCCCCAGCATTTT. Protein product: CSVRDQGNQPQHF.

J is TRBJ2-5 and V is TRBV30, with D maybe TRBD1 (8 bases). The V and J ends lost 3 bases and 5 bases respectively, with 13 bases between them. The CDR3 runs to 13 residues. Looked up from germline, CDR1 is GTSNPN and CDR2 is SVGIG (reference sequence). CDR3 DNA sequence: TGTGCCTGGAGCGTACAGGGGGGGGAGACCCAGTACTTC. It yields the protein CAWSVQGGETQYF.

Written as DNA, the CDR3 is TGTGCCAGCAGTCCCGCGGGGTCCTCGTATGGCTACACCTTC. It specifies CASSPAGSSYGYTF. The chain couples TRBV27 to TRBJ1-2; D remains unclear. From germline, CDR1 is MNHEY and CDR2 SMNVEV (reference sequence). Trimming took off 5 bases at V and 5 bases at J, with 15 bases between the two ends. The CDR3 has 14 amino acids.

V usage is TRBV19 and J usage is TRBJ2-2, with 10 bases matching TRBD1. The V gene's germline CDR1 is LNHDA and CDR2 SQIVND (reference sequence). The CDR3 runs 16 residues. J was trimmed by 3 bases and V by 3 bases; bases with no gene match: 4. The CDR3 DNA sequence: TGTGCCAGTAGTATGGGACAGGGGCCTTACACCGGGGAGCTGTTTTTT. It translates to CASSMGQGPYTGELFF.

The chain combines TRBV12-3 or TRBV12-4 with TRBJ2-7; 8 bases agree with TRBD2. J was trimmed by 6 bases and V by 5 bases; bases with no gene match: 18. This CDR3 is built from 17 residues. The DNA for the CDR3 is TGTGCCAGCAGTCCCACCCGCGGGGGGCGCACAGCAGGCGAGCAGTACTTC. It codes for CASSPTRGGRTAGEQYF.

V is TRBV7-9 and J is TRBJ2-3; 12 positions agree with TRBD2. The junction had 9 bases not matched to a gene; V was cut back by 10 bases and J by 4 bases. Germline lookup yields CDR1 SEHNR and CDR2 FQNEAQ (reference sequence). The length of the CDR3 is 15 residues. The CDR3: CATDPSSGRADTQYF. In DNA, the CDR3 is TGTGCCACCGATCCTTCTAGCGGGAGGGCAGATACGCAGTATTTT.

The chain uses TRBV28 and TRBJ1-1; TRBD1 matches at 7 bases. The length of the CDR3 is 14 residues. Germline V CDR1 and CDR2: MDHEN, SYDVKM. Trimming cost V 6 bases and J 0 bases; bases outside gene matches: 4. CDR3 coding DNA: TGTGCCAGCAGATGGGGACAGTTGAACACTGAAGCTTTCTTT. Its translation is CASRWGQLNTEAFF.

The chain combines TRBV6-6 with TRBJ2-1, with 7 bases aligning to TRBD2. Losses at the gene ends were 6 bases for V and 8 bases for J; bases not matched to a gene: 4. The CDR3 runs to 12 residues. Germline V gene data show CDR1 as MNHNY and CDR2 as SVGAGI (reference sequence). For the CDR3, the DNA is TGTGCCAGCAGGGGGGGGACGGATGAGCAGTTCTTC. Translation gives CASRGGTDEQFF.

V gene TRBV6-6 combines with J gene TRBJ1-5; weak D call: TRBD1 (5 bases). V lost 6 bases, J lost 9 bases, and 12 bases lay in between. Germline V gene lookup returns CDR1 MNHNY and CDR2 SVGAGI (reference sequence). The CDR3 loop spans 12 amino acids. The CDR3 region has the DNA TGTGCCAGCAGGAATCAGGGAGGGCCCCAGCATTTT. It specifies CASRNQGGPQHF.

The chain uses TRBV7-8 and TRBJ2-5, with 14 positions matching TRBD2. The CDR3 is 18 amino acids. The V gene end was trimmed by 2 bases and the J gene end by 4 bases; junction bases not matched to a gene: 9. Per the germline V gene, CDR1 is SGHVS and CDR2 is FQNEAQ. CDR3 bases: TGTGCCAGCAGCTTATGGACTAGCGGGGGGAGGGGGAGAGAGACCCAGTACTTC. Translating gives CASSLWTSGGRGRETQYF.

The chain is built from TRBV13 and TRBJ1-5, with D possibly being TRBD1 (5 bases). V shed 5 bases and J shed 5 bases, with 19 bases lying between them. CDR1 PRHDT and CDR2 FYEKMQ come from the germline V gene (reference sequence). This CDR3 has 16 amino acids. The CDR3 coding sequence is TGTGCCAGCAGCCACGGTGGCAGGGTTGGGGATCAGCCCCAGCATTTT. It specifies CASSHGGRVGDQPQHF.

This sequence joins TRBV29-1 and TRBJ2-3; D uncertain. The germline gives CDR1 SQVTM, CDR2 ANQGSEA. This CDR3 contains 14 residues. V was trimmed by 3 bases and J by 0 bases, leaving 10 bases between them. The CDR3 region has the DNA TGCAGCGTTGATTTTAGCAGGAGCACAGATACGCAGTATTTT. Translation gives CSVDFSRSTDTQYF.

The chain links TRBV28 to TRBJ1-3; D is unclear. CDR3 length equals 11 residues. V was trimmed by 3 bases and J by 8 bases, leaving 5 bases between them. Germline CDR1 MDHEN, CDR2 SYDVKM. The CDR3 DNA reads as TGTGCCAGCAGTTTGAGACACACCATATATTTT. This translates into CASSLRHTIYF.

The chain uses TRBV7-2 and TRBJ2-7; D perhaps matches TRBD1 (6 bases). The CDR3 extends over 14 amino acids. Germline assignment: CDR1 SGHTA and CDR2 FQGNSA. The V gene lost 5 bases and the J gene lost 3 bases, with 14 bases spanning the gap. CDR3 sequence reads: CASSRTALGYEQYF. The CDR3 coding sequence is TGTGCCAGCAGCCGGACAGCGCTGGGCTACGAGCAGTACTTC. Drawing the rest from reference TRBV7-2 and TRBJ2-7, the complete variable domain is GAGVSQSPSNKVTEKGKDVELRCDPISGHTALYWYRQSLGQGLEFLIYFQGNSAPDKSGLPSDRFSAERTGGSVSTLTIQRTQQEDSAVYLCASSRTALGYEQYFGPGTRLTVT.

The rearrangement links TRBV7-2 to TRBJ2-5; D call uncertain. The germline V gene encodes CDR1 SGHTA and CDR2 FQGNSA. Trimming removed 6 bases at V and 4 bases at J, with 9 bases between. The length of the CDR3 is 12 residues. The CDR3: CASSDLGETQYF. CDR3 sequence (DNA): TGTGCCAGCAGTGACCTTGGAGAGACCCAGTACTTC.

The rearrangement joins TRBV18 to TRBJ2-1, with TRBD2 matching over 8 bases. In germline, CDR1 is KGHSH, CDR2 LQKENI. The length of the CDR3 is 15 residues. V shed 2 bases and J 3 bases; nucleotides not matched to a gene: 3. The CDR3 region has the DNA TGTGCCAGCTCACCAATGGGACTAGACTACAATGAGCAGTTCTTC. Translating gives CASSPMGLDYNEQFF. Complete variable domain (other parts from reference TRBV18 and TRBJ2-1): NAGVMQNPRHLVRRRGQEARLRCSPMKGHSHVYWYRQLPEEGLKFMVYLQKENIIDESGMPKERFSAEFPKEGPSILRIQQVVRGDSAAYFCASSPMGLDYNEQFFGPGTRLTVL.

Here the CDR3 reads CATSRVGRAPQEEAFF. The CDR3 DNA reads TGTGCCACCAGCAGAGTGGGCCGGGCCCCCCAGGAGGAAGCTTTCTTT. This chain connects TRBV15 to TRBJ1-1; D not resolved. In germline, CDR1 is LNHNV, CDR2 YYDKDF (reference sequence). With 1 base removed from V and 8 bases from J, the gap between germline ends came to 20 bases. This CDR3 contains 16 residues.